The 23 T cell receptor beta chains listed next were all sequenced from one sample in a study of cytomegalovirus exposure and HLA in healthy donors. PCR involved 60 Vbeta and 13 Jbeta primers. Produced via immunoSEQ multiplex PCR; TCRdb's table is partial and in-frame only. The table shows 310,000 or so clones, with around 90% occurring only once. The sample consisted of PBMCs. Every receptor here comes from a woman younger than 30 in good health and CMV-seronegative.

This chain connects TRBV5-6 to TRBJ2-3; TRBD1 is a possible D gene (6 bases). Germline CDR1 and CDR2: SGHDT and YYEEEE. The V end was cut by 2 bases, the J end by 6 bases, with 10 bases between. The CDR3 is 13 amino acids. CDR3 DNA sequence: TGTGCCAGCAGCTTACAGGGTCCCGATACGCAGTATTTT. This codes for CASSLQGPDTQYF.

CDR3 sequence reads: CASSQSGLNGYTF. In nucleotides, the CDR3 is TGCGCCAGCAGCCAATCGGGACTAAATGGCTACACCTTC. The chain employs TRBV4-1 and TRBJ1-2; tentatively, D is TRBD1 (5 bases). CDR1 and CDR2 from the germline V gene are MGHRA and YSYEKL. This CDR3 has 13 residues. Trimming shortened V by 2 bases and J by 6 bases, and 10 bases separated the two germline ends.

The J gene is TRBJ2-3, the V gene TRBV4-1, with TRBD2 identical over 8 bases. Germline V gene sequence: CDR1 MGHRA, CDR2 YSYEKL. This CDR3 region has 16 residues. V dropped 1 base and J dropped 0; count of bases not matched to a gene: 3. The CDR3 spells CASSQVQRGSTDTQYF. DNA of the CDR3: TGCGCCAGCAGCCAAGTTCAGCGGGGGAGCACAGATACGCAGTATTTT.

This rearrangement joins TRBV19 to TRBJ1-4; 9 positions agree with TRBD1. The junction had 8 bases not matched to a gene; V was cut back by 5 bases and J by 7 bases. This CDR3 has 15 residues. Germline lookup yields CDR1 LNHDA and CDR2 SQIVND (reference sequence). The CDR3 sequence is CASSPPGTGREKLFF. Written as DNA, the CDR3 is TGTGCCAGTAGTCCTCCCGGGACAGGGCGTGAAAAACTGTTTTTT.

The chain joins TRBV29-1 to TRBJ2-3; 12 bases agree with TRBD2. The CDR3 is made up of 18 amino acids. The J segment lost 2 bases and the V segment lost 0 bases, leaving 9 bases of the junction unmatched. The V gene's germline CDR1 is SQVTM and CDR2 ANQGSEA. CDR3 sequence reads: CSVEDYRTSGGNTDTQYF. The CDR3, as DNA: TGCAGCGTTGAAGATTACCGTACTAGCGGGGGGAACACAGATACGCAGTATTTT.

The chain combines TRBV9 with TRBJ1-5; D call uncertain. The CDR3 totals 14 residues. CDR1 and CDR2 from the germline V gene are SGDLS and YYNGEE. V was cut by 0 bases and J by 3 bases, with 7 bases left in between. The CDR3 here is CASSVDGDNQPQHF. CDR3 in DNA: TGTGCCAGCAGCGTAGATGGAGACAATCAGCCCCAGCATTTT.

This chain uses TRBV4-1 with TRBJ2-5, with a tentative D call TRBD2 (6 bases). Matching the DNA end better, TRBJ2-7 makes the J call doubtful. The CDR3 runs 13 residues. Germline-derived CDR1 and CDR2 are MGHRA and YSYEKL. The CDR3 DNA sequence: TGCGCCAGCAGCCAGGGACTCTTCTACGAGCAGTACTTC. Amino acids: CASSQGLFYEQYF.

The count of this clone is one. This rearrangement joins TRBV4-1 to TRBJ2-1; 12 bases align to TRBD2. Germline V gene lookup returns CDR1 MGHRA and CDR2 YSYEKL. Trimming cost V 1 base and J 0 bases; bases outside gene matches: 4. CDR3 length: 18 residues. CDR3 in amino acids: CASSQGRLAGASYNEQFF. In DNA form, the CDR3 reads TGCGCCAGCAGCCAAGGTAGACTAGCGGGGGCCTCCTACAATGAGCAGTTCTTC.

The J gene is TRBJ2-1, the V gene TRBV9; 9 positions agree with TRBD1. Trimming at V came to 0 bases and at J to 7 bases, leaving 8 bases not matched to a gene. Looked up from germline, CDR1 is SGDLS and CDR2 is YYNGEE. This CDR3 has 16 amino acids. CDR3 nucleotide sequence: TGTGCCAGCAGCGTAGTCGCGGGACAGGGAATGAATGAGCAGTTCTTC. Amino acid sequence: CASSVVAGQGMNEQFF.

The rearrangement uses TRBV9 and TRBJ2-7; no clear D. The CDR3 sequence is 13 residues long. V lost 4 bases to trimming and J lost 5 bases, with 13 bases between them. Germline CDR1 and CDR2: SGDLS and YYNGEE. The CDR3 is CASSSPGGHEQYF. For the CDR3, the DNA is TGTGCCAGCAGCTCCCCAGGTGGGCACGAGCAGTACTTC.

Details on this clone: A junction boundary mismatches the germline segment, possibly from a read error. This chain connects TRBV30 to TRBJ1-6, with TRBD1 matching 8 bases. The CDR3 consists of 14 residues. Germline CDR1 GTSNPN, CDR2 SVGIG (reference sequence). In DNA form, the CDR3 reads TGTGCCGGGAGGGAACAGGGGGGGGGTTCACCCCTCCACTTT. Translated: CAGREQGGGSPLHF.

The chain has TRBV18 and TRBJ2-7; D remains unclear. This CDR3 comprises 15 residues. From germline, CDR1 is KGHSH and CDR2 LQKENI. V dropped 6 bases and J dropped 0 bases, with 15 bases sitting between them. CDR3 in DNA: TGTGCCAGCTCCCGCGTTGGTATTAGCTCCTACGAGCAGTACTTC. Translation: CASSRVGISSYEQYF.

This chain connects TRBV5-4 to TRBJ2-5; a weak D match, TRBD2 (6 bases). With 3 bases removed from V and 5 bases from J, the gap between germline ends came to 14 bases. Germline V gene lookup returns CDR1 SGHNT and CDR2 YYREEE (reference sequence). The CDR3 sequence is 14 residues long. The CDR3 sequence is CASSWGTRPETQYF. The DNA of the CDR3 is TGTGCCAGCAGCTGGGGGACTCGGCCGGAGACCCAGTACTTC.

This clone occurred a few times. The CDR3 sequence: CSVLPGSGAEQYF. The CDR3 nucleotides are TGCAGCGTCCTGCCAGGGTCGGGTGCCGAGCAGTACTTC. The J gene is TRBJ2-7, the V gene TRBV29-1; weak D call: TRBD1 (5 bases). The V gene's germline CDR1 is SQVTM and CDR2 ANQGSEA. Trimming took 6 bases from V and 6 from J, leaving 18 bases between them. The CDR3 length is 13 residues.

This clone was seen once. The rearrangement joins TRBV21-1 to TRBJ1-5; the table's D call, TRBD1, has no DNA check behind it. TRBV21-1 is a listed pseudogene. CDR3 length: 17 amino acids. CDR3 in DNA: TGTGCCAGCAGCAAAGGTTGGGACAGGGAAAGCAATCAGCCCCAGCATTTT. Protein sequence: CASSKGWDRESNQPQHF.

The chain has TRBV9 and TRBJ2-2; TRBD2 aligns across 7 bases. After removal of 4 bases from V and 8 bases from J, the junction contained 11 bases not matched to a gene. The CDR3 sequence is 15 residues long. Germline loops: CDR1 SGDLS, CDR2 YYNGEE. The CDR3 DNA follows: TGTGCCAGCAGCCCTAGCCCCCGGGGGGAAGGGGAGCTGTTTTTT. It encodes CASSPSPRGEGELFF.

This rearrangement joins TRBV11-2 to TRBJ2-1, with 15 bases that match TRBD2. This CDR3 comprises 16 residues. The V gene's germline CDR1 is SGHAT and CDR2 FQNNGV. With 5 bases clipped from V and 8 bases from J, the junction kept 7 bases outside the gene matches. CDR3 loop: CASSPRTSGGEDEQFF. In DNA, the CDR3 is TGTGCCAGCAGCCCCCGGACTAGCGGGGGGGAGGATGAGCAGTTCTTC.

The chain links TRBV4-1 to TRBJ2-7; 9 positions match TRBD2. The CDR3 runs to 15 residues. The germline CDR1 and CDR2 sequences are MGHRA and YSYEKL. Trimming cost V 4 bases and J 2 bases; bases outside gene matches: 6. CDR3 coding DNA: TGCGCCAGCAGCCTCGGGTTAGCGGGAGCCTACGAGCAGTACTTC. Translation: CASSLGLAGAYEQYF.

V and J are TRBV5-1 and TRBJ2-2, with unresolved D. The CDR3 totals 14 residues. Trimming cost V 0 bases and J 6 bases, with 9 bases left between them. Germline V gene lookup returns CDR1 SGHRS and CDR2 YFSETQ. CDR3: CASSLDTPPGELFF. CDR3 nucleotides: TGCGCCAGCAGCTTGGATACTCCCCCCGGGGAGCTGTTTTTT.

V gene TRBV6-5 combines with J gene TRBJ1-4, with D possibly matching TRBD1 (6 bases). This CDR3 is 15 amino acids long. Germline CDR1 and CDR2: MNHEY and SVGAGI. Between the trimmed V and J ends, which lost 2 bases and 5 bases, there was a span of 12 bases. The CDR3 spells CASSYGGGGNEKLFF. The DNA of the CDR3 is TGTGCCAGCAGTTACGGAGGGGGGGGGAATGAAAAACTGTTTTTT.

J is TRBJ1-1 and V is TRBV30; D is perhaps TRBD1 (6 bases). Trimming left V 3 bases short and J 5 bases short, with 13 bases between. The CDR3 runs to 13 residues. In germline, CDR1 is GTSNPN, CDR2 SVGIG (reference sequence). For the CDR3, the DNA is TGTGCCTGGAGGGAAGACAGGTTTACTGAAGCTTTCTTT. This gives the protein CAWREDRFTEAFF. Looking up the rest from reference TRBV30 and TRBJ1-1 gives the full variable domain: SQTIHQWPATLVQPVGSPLSLECTVEGTSNPNLYWYRQAAGRGLQLLFYSVGIGQISSEVPQNLSASRPQDRQFILSSKKLLLSDSGFYLCAWREDRFTEAFFGQGTRLTVV.

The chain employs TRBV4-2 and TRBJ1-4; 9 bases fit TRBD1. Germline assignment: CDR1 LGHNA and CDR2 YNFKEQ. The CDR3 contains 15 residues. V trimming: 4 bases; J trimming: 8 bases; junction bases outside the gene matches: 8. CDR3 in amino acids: CASSLTGGEIEKLFF. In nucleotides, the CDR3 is TGTGCCAGCAGCCTTACAGGGGGCGAGATCGAAAAACTGTTTTTT.

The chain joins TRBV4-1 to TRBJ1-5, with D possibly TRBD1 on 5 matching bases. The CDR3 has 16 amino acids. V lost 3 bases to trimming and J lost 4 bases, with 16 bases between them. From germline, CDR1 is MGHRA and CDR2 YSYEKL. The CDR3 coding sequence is TGCGCCAGCAGCCACGGTATGAGGCAGGGAAATCAGCCCCAGCATTTT. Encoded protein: CASSHGMRQGNQPQHF.